The 15 T cell receptor beta chains in this list originate from one sample, sequenced in a study of T cell responses to AZD1222 COVID-19 vaccine (dated by TCRdb to about 2021). Library preparation employed the immunoSEQ multiplex PCR assay. TCRdb provides this immuneACCESS table in a form limited to in-frame rearrangements. Some clones are lacking; in checked studies, under half of them reflect an unresolved V gene, and why the rest are absent is not known. In this sample the table shows around 200,000 clones, over 90% of which occur a single time. The top ten hold about 4.2% of the sample. The meaning of the sample's time point label: baseline before first vaccination. The sequencing used peripheral blood, collected on day 0 of AZD1222 vaccination. These receptors all come from an adult in good health.

This clone has only one observation. The chain carries TRBV5-4 and TRBJ1-3; 7 bases agree with TRBD1. The CDR3 is 17 residues long. The germline CDR1 and CDR2 sequences are SGHNT and YYREEE (reference sequence). V dropped 0 bases and J dropped 2; count of bases not matched to a gene: 8. The CDR3 DNA reads TGTGCCAGCAGCTTGGCCGATGCGACAGGGACTGGAAACACCATATATTTT. This sequence encodes CASSLADATGTGNTIYF. The whole variable domain, filled in from reference TRBV5-4 and TRBJ1-3, reads ETGVTQSPTHLIKTRGQQVTLRCSSQSGHNTVSWYQQALGQGPQFIFQYYREEENGRGNFPPRFSGLQFPNYSSELNVNALELDDSALYLCASSLADATGTGNTIYFGEGSWLTVV.

The sample holds a few counts of this clone. The J gene is TRBJ1-2, the V gene TRBV7-9; tentatively, D is TRBD1 (6 bases). V lost 5 bases, J lost 4 bases, and 8 bases lay in between. Germline V lookup: CDR1 SEHNR, CDR2 FQNEAQ (reference sequence). The CDR3 sequence is 12 residues long. The CDR3 is CASSRTAYGYTF. In DNA form, the CDR3 reads TGTGCCAGCAGCCGGACAGCCTATGGCTACACCTTC.

The chain combines TRBV18 with TRBJ1-3; D remains ambiguous. Germline values: CDR1 KGHSH, CDR2 LQKENI. V shed 1 base and J shed 4 bases, with 20 bases lying between them. The CDR3 consists of 18 residues. The CDR3 DNA is TGTGCCAGCTCACCACGACGACCCGACGGATTGGAAGGAAACACCATATATTTT. This encodes CASSPRRPDGLEGNTIYF.

This chain links TRBV27 with TRBJ2-1; D is possibly TRBD2 (5 bases). V was trimmed by 2 bases and J by 8 bases, leaving 13 bases between them. Germline V gives CDR1 MNHEY, CDR2 SMNVEV (reference sequence). This CDR3 has 14 residues. The CDR3 here is CASSLRGIFYEQFF. CDR3 bases: TGTGCCAGCAGTTTACGGGGAATTTTCTATGAGCAGTTCTTC.

This clone was seen once. The genes are TRBV3-1 (or the pseudogene TRBV3-2) and TRBJ2-2, with D tentatively TRBD2 (6 bases). This CDR3 has 17 residues. V was cut by 0 bases and J by 7 bases, with 18 bases left in between. Germline V gives CDR1 LGHDT, CDR2 YNNKEL (reference sequence). The CDR3 here is CASSQDLGTSPIGELFF. CDR3 DNA sequence: TGTGCCAGCAGCCAAGATCTGGGGACTTCTCCTATCGGGGAGCTGTTTTTT.

The genes are TRBV28 and TRBJ1-6; D is undetermined. The CDR3 extends over 14 amino acids. CDR1 and CDR2 from the germline V gene are MDHEN and SYDVKM. Between the trimmed V and J ends, which lost 4 bases and 8 bases, there was a span of 12 bases. CDR3 region: CASSSRVRYSPLHF. CDR3 bases: TGTGCCAGCAGTTCCCGGGTTCGTTATTCACCCCTCCACTTT.

The chain couples TRBV5-1 to TRBJ1-1; tentative D call: TRBD1 (5 bases). This CDR3 has 14 residues. CDR1 is SGHRS, CDR2 YFSETQ, per germline. The ends were cut back, 5 bases at V and 0 bases at J, with 11 bases in the middle. CDR3 region: CASSSGEMNTEAFF. The CDR3 DNA sequence: TGCGCCAGCAGTTCGGGGGAAATGAACACTGAAGCTTTCTTT.

The chain is built from TRBV5-4 and TRBJ2-7; tentatively, D is TRBD1 (7 bases). CDR3 size: 15 residues. V lost 2 bases to trimming and J lost 1 base, with 13 bases between them. Germline V gene sequence: CDR1 SGHNT, CDR2 YYREEE (reference sequence). CDR3 residues: CASSLGGGASYEQYF. CDR3 sequence (DNA): TGTGCCAGCAGCTTAGGAGGGGGCGCGTCCTACGAGCAGTACTTC.

The CDR3 sequence is CASSQLDRGGQPQHF. Written as DNA, the CDR3 is TGTGCCAGCAGCCAATTGGACAGGGGAGGCCAGCCCCAGCATTTT. This chain joins TRBV16 and TRBJ1-5; 9 nucleotides align to TRBD1. Trimming at V came to 1 base and at J to 7 bases, leaving 5 bases not matched to a gene. This CDR3 is built from 15 residues. Germline V lookup: CDR1 KGHSY, CDR2 FQNENV.

The chain carries TRBV6-1 and TRBJ2-7, with 12 positions matching TRBD1. The CDR3 has 17 amino acids. Germline trimming cut 1 base from V and 1 base from J; bases unmatched to any gene: 5. Germline V CDR1 and CDR2: MNHNS, SASEGT. The CDR3: CASSEEGTGGRSYEQYF. In DNA, the CDR3 is TGTGCCAGCAGTGAAGAAGGGACAGGGGGCAGATCCTACGAGCAGTACTTC.

This sequence joins TRBV19 and TRBJ2-1, with 13 bases lining up with TRBD2. In germline, CDR1 is LNHDA, CDR2 SQIVND (reference sequence). The ends lost 6 bases at V and 7 bases at J; junction bases unmatched: 6. The CDR3 length is 15 residues. The CDR3 reads CASRKLAGGLNEQFF. The DNA for the CDR3 is TGTGCCAGTAGAAAACTAGCGGGAGGGCTAAATGAGCAGTTCTTC.

The chain joins TRBV7-9 to TRBJ2-6, with D possibly matching TRBD1 (5 bases). Germline CDR1 reads SEHNR; CDR2 reads FQNEAQ (reference sequence). The CDR3 is 16 residues long. Trimming took off 4 bases at V and 2 bases at J, with 12 bases between the two ends. The CDR3 region is CASSSTRGAGANVLTF. In nucleotides, the CDR3 is TGTGCCAGCAGCTCCACAAGGGGCGCTGGGGCCAACGTCCTGACTTTC.

J is TRBJ2-5 and V is TRBV2, with D unresolved. V gave up 8 bases and J gave up 1 base, with 5 bases separating them. Germline V lookup: CDR1 SNHLY, CDR2 FYNNEI. There are 11 residues in the CDR3. Written as DNA, the CDR3 is TGTGCCAGCGAGGTCCAAGAGACCCAGTACTTC. Translating gives CASEVQETQYF.

The chain uses TRBV4-1 and TRBJ2-5; 9 nucleotides align to TRBD1. The CDR3 covers 16 residues. V was pared by 4 bases and J by 5 bases, with 11 bases of the junction left unmatched. The V gene's germline CDR1 is MGHRA and CDR2 YSYEKL. CDR3 bases: TGCGCCAGCAGCCGCCAGACAGGGGGTGGTCAGGAGACCCAGTACTTC. Translated, it gives CASSRQTGGGQETQYF.

This clone came up once. The V and J genes are TRBV10-3 and TRBJ2-7; 9 bases map to TRBD1. Germline V gene data show CDR1 as ENHRY and CDR2 as SYGVKD. V was pared by 2 bases and J by 5 bases, with 1 base of the junction left unmatched. The CDR3 extends over 13 amino acids. Here the CDR3 DNA reads TGTGCCATCAGTGAGCGGACAGGGGACGAGCAGTACTTC. This codes for CAISERTGDEQYF.